This T cell receptor beta chain was profiled in a study of technical replicates of blood from several donors. Deletions cut 4 bases from V and 12 bases from J, with 14 bases between. CDR1 is SGDLS and CDR2 is YYNGEE in the germline V gene. The CDR3 totals 12 residues. Sequencing used immunoSEQ multiplex PCR; TCRdb keeps in-frame clones, though not all of them. The sample carries approximately 81,000 clones, 90% to 97% recorded once. This TCR derives from a human donor in good health. V gene TRBV9 combines with J gene TRBJ2-1; TRBD1 might be the D (5 bases). The sample consisted of T cells isolated from PBMCs. For the CDR3, the DNA is TGTGCCAGCAGCACCTTCAGGGATCCGCAGTTCTTC. Protein: CASSTFRDPQFF. Supplemented by reference TRBV9 and TRBJ2-1, the full variable domain reads DSGVTQTPKHLITATGQRVTLRCSPRSGDLSVYWYQQSLDQGLQFLIQYYNGEERAKGNILERFSAQQFPDLHSELNLSSLELGDSALYFCASSTFRDPQFFGPGTRLTVL.